This T cell receptor beta chain originates from a study of radiotherapy plus CTLA-4 blockade in lung cancer. Whole-study context: There were objective responses in 15% to 20% of patients, and 31% had disease control.

With 4 bases removed from V and 9 bases from J, the gap between germline ends came to 12 bases. The CDR3 extends over 12 amino acids. The germline V gene encodes CDR1 MNHNY and CDR2 SVGAGI (reference sequence). Comment on this clone: The antigen is unknown.

Whole-study findings and limits: The best predictor of response was reported to be early blood T cell clone dynamics, with interferon-beta. Radiotherapy plus ipilimumab was followed by expansion in blood of tumor-derived TCR clones.

TCRdb's copy holds only in-frame clones and misses some; the assay was immunoSEQ multiplex PCR. The sample lists 100,000 to 150,000 clones, more than 80% seen once, with 5.5% to 8% in the top ten. This clonotype was sampled from a human donor with non-small cell lung cancer that progressed on radiotherapy plus ipilimumab. Sequencing used peripheral blood, obtained from a patient treated with radiotherapy plus ipilimumab. The genes are TRBV6-6 and TRBJ1-1, with a weak D call TRBD1 (5 bases). CDR3 sequence: CASSFSGRQAFF. The CDR3 DNA reads TGTGCCAGCAGTTTTTCAGGGCGGCAAGCTTTCTTT.